Included here is one T cell receptor (beta chain) sequence, with context. Its antigen is unidentified. The data originate from a study of cytomegalovirus exposure and HLA in healthy donors. With 1 base clipped from V and 6 bases from J, the junction kept 6 bases outside the gene matches. The germline CDR1 and CDR2 sequences are LGHNA and YNFKEQ. CDR3 size: 16 residues. General study points: In an earlier analysis, most TCR beta V segments were productive about 87% or about 30% of the time.

The PCR employed 60 Vbeta primers together with 13 Jbeta primers. The repertoire was sequenced with immunoSEQ multiplex PCR; TCRdb's copy has only in-frame clones and lacks some. The sample holds fewer than 250,000 clones; around 73% are singletons and the top ten take roughly 2.1%. The clonotype was recovered from a woman in her twenties or thirties in good health and CMV-seropositive. The chain couples TRBV4-2 to TRBJ2-2; 9 bases fit TRBD2. The material sequenced was PBMCs. For the CDR3, the DNA is TGTGCCAGCAGCCAAGGGGCGGGAGGGCTTGCCGGGGAGCTGTTTTTT. It yields the protein CASSQGAGGLAGELFF.